The entry below gives a single TCR beta chain sequence along with its context. Germline assignment: CDR1 SNHLY and CDR2 FYNNEI. The CDR3 is 16 amino acids. The V end lost 9 bases, the J end lost 7 bases, and 24 bases lay between the germline ends. The data are from a study of blood T cell repertoires in COVID-19. Clones were read by immunoSEQ multiplex PCR, and TCRdb kept only the in-frame ones, dropping some. The data hold about 350,000 clones, with 80% to 90% observed a single time. The chain employs TRBV2 and TRBJ1-4, with a possible D match to TRBD1 (5 bases). Input material: peripheral blood. This clonotype originated in a man aged 25-40 years with COVID-19, enrolled during active disease. The CDR3 reads CASLPGTPQIGEKLFF. CDR3 DNA: TGTGCCAGTCTCCCGGGGACTCCACAGATAGGTGAAAAACTGTTTTTT.